The sequence of this TCR beta chain was determined in a study of CD8 T cells in Susac syndrome. RNA was extracted with the RNeasy kit, and a quantity of about 0.45 to 1 ug was reverse transcribed using random hexamers. TCR beta CDR3 was amplified by immunoSEQ covering 54 Vbeta and 13 Jbeta. TCRdb independently ran MiXCR on the immunoSEQ multiplex PCR reads; one entry per CDR3 protein. The data show some 120,000 distinct CDR3 sequences, roughly 94% seen once. The multiple sclerosis controls consisted of treatment-naive patients with relapsing-remitting disease, either stable or active. Negative isolation yielded CD4+ and CD8+ T cells, and FACS enriched TEMRA cells. Germline values: CDR1 SQVTM, CDR2 ANQGSEA. Trimming pared 7 bases from V and 0 bases from J, leaving 15 bases between. The CDR3 consists of 14 residues.

The sequence was obtained from a human donor with multiple sclerosis. Material for sequencing was CD4+ T cells from PBMCs. The rearrangement joins TRBV29-1 to TRBJ1-2; possibly TRBD1 for D (5 bases). The CDR3: CSGVGTEANYGYTF. The CDR3 DNA reads TGCAGCGGGGTAGGGACCGAAGCTAACTATGGCTACACCTTC. The full variable domain, with the rest looked up from reference TRBV29-1 and TRBJ1-2, is SAVISQKPSRDICQRGTSLTIQCQVDSQVTMMFWYRQQPGQSLTLIATANQGSEATYESGFVIDKFPISRPNLTFSTLTVSNMSPEDSSIYLCSGVGTEANYGYTFGSGTRLTVV.